This T cell receptor (beta chain) originates from a study of blood T cell repertoires in COVID-19. CDR3 size: 15 residues. Unmatched junction bases numbered 11, after V lost 4 bases and J lost 4 bases. Germline V gene lookup returns CDR1 SGDLS and CDR2 YYNGEE. Data came from immunoSEQ multiplex PCR; TCRdb stores just in-frame clones and leaves some out. Among under 150,000 clones listed, over 75% were seen once. The sequenced sample was PBMCs or T cells enriched from blood (not recorded which). The chain uses TRBV9 and TRBJ2-7; 7 bases map to TRBD2. This clonotype was obtained from a woman aged 45-65 years who had recovered from COVID-19. The CDR3 sequence is CASSPRAGVAYEQYF. CDR3 nucleotides: TGTGCCAGCAGCCCCAGGGCGGGAGTGGCTTACGAGCAGTACTTC. Combining the CDR3 with reference TRBV9 and TRBJ2-7 gives the whole variable domain DSGVTQTPKHLITATGQRVTLRCSPRSGDLSVYWYQQSLDQGLQFLIQYYNGEERAKGNILERFSAQQFPDLHSELNLSSLELGDSALYFCASSPRAGVAYEQYFGPGTRLTVT.